This T cell receptor (beta chain) originates from a study of beta chain features in type 1 diabetes. Overall study findings and caveats: Shorter templates may be favored by PCR, equally so in patients and controls.

The authors took one heparinised blood draw, averaging about 120 mL, from each donor. Sorted populations all had greater than 95% purity. Expressed TCRB transcripts got sequenced, as all isolated RNA was reverse transcribed. Clones were sequenced by immunoSEQ multiplex PCR, and TCRdb holds only the in-frame ones, with some missing. The sample lists about 410,000 clones, 11% to 15% occurring once. This clone was seen a handful of times. The target antigen is unknown. A much more abundant neighbour one base away suggests this may be a read error. The sample was naive CD4+ T cells from blood. The origin of this receptor is a man younger than 40 in good health.

The CDR3 nucleotides are TGCGCCAGCAGCCAAGGCAATGAGCAGTTCTTC. Its translation is CASSQGNEQFF. The V gene is TRBV4-3, the J gene TRBJ2-1, with D hard to call. V dropped 1 base and J dropped 6 bases, with 1 base sitting between them. From germline, CDR1 is LGHNA and CDR2 YSLEER. The CDR3 is made up of 11 amino acids.